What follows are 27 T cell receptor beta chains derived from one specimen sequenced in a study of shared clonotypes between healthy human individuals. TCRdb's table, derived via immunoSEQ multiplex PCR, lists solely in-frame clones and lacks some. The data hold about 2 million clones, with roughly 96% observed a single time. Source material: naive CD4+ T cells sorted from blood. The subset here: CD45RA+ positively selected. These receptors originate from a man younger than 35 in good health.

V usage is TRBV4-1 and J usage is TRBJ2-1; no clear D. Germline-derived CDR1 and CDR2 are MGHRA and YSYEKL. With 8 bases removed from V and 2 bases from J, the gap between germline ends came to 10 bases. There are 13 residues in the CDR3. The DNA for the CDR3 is TGCGCCAGCTCTAATATCCCCTACAATGAGCAGTTCTTC. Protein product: CASSNIPYNEQFF.

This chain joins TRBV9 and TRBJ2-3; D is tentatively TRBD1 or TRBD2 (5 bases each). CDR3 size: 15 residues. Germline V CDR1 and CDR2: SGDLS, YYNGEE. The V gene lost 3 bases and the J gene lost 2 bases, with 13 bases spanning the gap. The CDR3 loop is CASSALGASTDTQYF. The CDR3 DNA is TGTGCCAGCAGCGCACTCGGGGCCTCCACAGATACGCAGTATTTT.

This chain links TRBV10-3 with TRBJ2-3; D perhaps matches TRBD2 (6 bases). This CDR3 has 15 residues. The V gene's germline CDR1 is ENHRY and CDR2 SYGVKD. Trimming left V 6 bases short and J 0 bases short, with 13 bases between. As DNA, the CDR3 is TGTGCCATCAGGGCGGGGCCTTCTAGCACAGATACGCAGTATTTT. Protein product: CAIRAGPSSTDTQYF.

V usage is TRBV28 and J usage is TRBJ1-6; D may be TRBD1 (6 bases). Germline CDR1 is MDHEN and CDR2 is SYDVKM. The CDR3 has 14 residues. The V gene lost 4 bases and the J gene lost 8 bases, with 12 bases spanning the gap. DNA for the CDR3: TGTGCCAGCAGTTCGGGACAAAATCATTCACCCCTCCACTTT. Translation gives CASSSGQNHSPLHF.

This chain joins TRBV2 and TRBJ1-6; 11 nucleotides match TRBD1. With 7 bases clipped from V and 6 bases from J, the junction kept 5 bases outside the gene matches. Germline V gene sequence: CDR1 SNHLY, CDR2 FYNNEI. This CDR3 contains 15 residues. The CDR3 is CASIGQGAVNSPLHF. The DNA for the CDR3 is TGTGCCAGCATTGGACAGGGGGCGGTTAATTCACCCCTCCACTTT.

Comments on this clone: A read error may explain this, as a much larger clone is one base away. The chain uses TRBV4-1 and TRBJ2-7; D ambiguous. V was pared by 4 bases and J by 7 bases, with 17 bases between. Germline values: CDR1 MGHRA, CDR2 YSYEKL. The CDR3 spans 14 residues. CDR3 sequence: CASSPTCLPVEQYF. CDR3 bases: TGCGCCAGCAGCCCAACTTGCCTGCCGGTTGAGCAGTACTTC.

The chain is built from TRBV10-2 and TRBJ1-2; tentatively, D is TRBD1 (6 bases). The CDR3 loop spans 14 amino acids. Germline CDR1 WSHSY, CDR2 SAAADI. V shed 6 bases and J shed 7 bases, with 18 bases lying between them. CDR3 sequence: CASRADSQQRGYTF. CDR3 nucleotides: TGCGCCAGCAGGGCGGACAGCCAACAGCGTGGCTACACCTTC.

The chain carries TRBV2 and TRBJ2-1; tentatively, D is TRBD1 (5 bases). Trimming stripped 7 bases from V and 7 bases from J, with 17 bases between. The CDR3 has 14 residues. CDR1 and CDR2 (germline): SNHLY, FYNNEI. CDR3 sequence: CASKSRVLDNEQFF. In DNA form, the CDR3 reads TGTGCCAGCAAGAGCAGGGTCCTTGATAATGAGCAGTTCTTC.

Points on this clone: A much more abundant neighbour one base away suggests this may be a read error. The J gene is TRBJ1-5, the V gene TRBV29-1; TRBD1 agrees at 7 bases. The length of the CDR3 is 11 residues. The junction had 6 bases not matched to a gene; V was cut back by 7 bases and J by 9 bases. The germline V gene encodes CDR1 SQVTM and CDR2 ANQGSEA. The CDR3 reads CSADREGPQHF. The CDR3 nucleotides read TGCAGCGCTGACAGGGAAGGGCCCCAGCATTTT.

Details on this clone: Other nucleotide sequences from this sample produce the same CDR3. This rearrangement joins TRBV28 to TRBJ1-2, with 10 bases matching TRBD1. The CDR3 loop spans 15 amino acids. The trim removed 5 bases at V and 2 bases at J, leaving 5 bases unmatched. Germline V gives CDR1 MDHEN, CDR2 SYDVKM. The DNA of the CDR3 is TGTGCCAGCAGTCCCGCGACAGGGGGCAACTATGGCTACACCTTC. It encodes CASSPATGGNYGYTF.

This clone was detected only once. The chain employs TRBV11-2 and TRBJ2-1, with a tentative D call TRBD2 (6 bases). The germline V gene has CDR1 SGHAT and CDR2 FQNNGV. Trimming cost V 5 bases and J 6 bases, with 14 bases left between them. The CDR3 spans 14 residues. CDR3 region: CASSPGYSGNEQFF. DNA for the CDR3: TGTGCCAGCAGCCCCGGGTATAGCGGCAATGAGCAGTTCTTC.

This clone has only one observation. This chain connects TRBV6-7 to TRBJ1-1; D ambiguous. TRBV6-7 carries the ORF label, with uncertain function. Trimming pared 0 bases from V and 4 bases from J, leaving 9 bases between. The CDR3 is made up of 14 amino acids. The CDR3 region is CASSYSSTCTEAFF. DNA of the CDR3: TGTGCCAGCAGTTACTCGTCTACTTGCACTGAAGCTTTCTTT.

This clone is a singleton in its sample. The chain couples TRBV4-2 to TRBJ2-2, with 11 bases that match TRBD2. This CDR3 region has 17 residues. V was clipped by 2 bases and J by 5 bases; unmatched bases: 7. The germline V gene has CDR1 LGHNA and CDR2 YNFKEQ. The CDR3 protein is CASSQPRGTSGTGELFF. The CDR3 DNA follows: TGTGCCAGCAGCCAACCCCGAGGGACTAGCGGTACCGGGGAGCTGTTTTTT.

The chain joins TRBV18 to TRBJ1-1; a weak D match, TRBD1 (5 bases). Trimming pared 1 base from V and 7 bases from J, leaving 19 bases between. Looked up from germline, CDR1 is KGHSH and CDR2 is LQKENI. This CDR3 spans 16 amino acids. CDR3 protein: CASSPQGPVFQIEAFF. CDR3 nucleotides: TGTGCCAGCTCACCACAGGGGCCCGTTTTTCAAATTGAAGCTTTCTTT. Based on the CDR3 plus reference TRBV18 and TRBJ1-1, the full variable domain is NAGVMQNPRHLVRRRGQEARLRCSPMKGHSHVYWYRQLPEEGLKFMVYLQKENIIDESGMPKERFSAEFPKEGPSILRIQQVVRGDSAAYFCASSPQGPVFQIEAFFGQGTRLTVV.

The chain's CDR3 is CASRGDSNSPLHF. The CDR3 region has the DNA TGTGCCAGCAGAGGGGACAGTAATTCACCCCTCCACTTT. The genes are TRBV6-5 and TRBJ1-6, with 7 bases fitting TRBD1. The CDR3 covers 13 residues. In germline, CDR1 is MNHEY, CDR2 SVGAGI. V lost 6 bases, J lost 6 bases, and 2 bases stayed unmatched.

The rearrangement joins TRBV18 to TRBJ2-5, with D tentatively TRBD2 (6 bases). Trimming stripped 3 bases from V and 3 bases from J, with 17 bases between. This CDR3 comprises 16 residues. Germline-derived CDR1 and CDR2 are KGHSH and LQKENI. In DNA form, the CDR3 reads TGTGCCAGCTCACCCAGTAACGCGGGGAGGAAAGAGACCCAGTACTTC. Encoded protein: CASSPSNAGRKETQYF.

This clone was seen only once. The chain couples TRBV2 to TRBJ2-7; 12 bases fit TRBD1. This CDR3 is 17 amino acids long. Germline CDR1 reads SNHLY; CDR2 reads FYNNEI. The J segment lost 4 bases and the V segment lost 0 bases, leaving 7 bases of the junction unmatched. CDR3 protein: CASSEAAGTGGMYEQYF. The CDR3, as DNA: TGTGCCAGCAGTGAAGCGGCGGGGACAGGGGGCATGTACGAGCAGTACTTC.

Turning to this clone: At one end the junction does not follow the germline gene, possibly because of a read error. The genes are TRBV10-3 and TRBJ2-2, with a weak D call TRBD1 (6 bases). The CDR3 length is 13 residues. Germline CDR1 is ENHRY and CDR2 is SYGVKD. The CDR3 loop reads CAISESGDRPGTF. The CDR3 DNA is TGTGCCATCAGTGAGTCCGGAGACAGGCCCGGTACTTTT.

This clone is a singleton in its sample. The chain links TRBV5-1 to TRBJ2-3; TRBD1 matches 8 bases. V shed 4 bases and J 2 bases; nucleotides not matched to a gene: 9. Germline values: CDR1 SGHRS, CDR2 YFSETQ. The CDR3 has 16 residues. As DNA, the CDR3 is TGCGCCAGCAGCGATGTCAGGGGGCGCGACACAGATACGCAGTATTTT. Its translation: CASSDVRGRDTDTQYF.

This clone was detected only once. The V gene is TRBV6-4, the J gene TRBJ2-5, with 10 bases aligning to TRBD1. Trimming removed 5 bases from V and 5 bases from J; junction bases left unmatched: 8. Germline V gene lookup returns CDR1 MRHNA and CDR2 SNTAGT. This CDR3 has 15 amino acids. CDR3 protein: CASSPTGGEWETQYF. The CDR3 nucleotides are TGTGCCAGCAGTCCGACAGGGGGCGAGTGGGAGACCCAGTACTTC.

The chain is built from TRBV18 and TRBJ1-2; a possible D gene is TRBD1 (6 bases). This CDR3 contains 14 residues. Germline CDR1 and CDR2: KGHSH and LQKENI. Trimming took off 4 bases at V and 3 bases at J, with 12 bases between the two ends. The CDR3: CASSRTDGDYGYTF. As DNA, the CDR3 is TGTGCCAGCTCACGGACAGATGGTGACTATGGCTACACCTTC. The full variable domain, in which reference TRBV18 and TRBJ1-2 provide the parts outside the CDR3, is NAGVMQNPRHLVRRRGQEARLRCSPMKGHSHVYWYRQLPEEGLKFMVYLQKENIIDESGMPKERFSAEFPKEGPSILRIQQVVRGDSAAYFCASSRTDGDYGYTFGSGTRLTVV.

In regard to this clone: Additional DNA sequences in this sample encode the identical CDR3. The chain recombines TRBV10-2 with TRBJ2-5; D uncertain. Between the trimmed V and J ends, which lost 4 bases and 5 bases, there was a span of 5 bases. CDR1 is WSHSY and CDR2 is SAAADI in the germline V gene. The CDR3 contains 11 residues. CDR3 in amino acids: CASSVGETQYF. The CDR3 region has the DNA TGCGCCAGCAGTGTAGGGGAGACCCAGTACTTC.

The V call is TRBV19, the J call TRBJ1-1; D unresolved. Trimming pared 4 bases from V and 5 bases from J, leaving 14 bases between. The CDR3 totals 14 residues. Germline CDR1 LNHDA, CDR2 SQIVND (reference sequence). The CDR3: CASSRVGVRTEAFF. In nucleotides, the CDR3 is TGTGCCAGTAGTAGAGTTGGGGTAAGGACTGAAGCTTTCTTT.

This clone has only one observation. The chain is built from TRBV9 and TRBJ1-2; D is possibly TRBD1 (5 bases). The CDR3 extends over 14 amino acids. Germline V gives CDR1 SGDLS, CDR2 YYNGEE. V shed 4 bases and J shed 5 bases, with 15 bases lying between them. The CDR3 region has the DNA TGTGCCAGCAGCCCTGGGCAGGGTCAATATGGCTACACCTTC. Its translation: CASSPGQGQYGYTF.

For the CDR3, the DNA is TGTGCCAGCAGTCCCTCAGGCAGGGGAGGTGAAAAACTGTTTTTT. Amino acid sequence: CASSPSGRGGEKLFF. The chain couples TRBV28 to TRBJ1-4; tentatively, D is TRBD1 (6 bases). The V and J ends lost 5 bases and 7 bases respectively, with 17 bases between them. The CDR3 loop spans 15 amino acids. Germline V gene sequence: CDR1 MDHEN, CDR2 SYDVKM.

The CDR3 reads CAISEAGTANTGELFF. As DNA, the CDR3 is TGTGCCATCAGTGAGGCCGGGACAGCGAACACCGGGGAGCTGTTTTTT. The chain uses TRBV10-3 and TRBJ2-2; 7 bases are shared with TRBD1. The germline CDR1 and CDR2 sequences are ENHRY and SYGVKD. The trim removed 2 bases at V and 0 bases at J, leaving 3 bases unmatched. This CDR3 contains 16 residues.

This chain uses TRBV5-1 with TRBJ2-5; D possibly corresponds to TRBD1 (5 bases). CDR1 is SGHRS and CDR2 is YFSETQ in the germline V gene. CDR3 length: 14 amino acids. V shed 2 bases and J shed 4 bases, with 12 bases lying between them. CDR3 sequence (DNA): TGCGCCAGCAGCTTTCCAGGGTCGGCAGAGACCCAGTACTTC. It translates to CASSFPGSAETQYF.